The T cell receptor (beta chain) under discussion was sequenced for a study of cytomegalovirus exposure and HLA in healthy donors (dated by TCRdb to 2016 to 2017). As for the study more broadly: According to an earlier analysis of 550 to 750 of the donors, 150 million to 200 million T cells yielded over 100 million unique TCR beta sequences and around 300 Gb of sequence data. An early release covering just under 650 HLA-typed donors comprised 250 to 350 gigabases of sequencing data and around 85 million unique TCR sequences. Of the roughly 390 genotyped donors, about 84% fell in the genetic ancestry cluster associated with self-reported Caucasian donors. The study aimed to test whether signatures of past pathogen exposure could be identified by cataloging public T cell receptors. The T cell repertoires of 666 subjects were profiled by immunosequencing and related to cytomegalovirus serostatus. A separate validation cohort of 100 to 150 different subjects was used in addition to the roughly 670-subject first cohort. The study combined high-throughput TCR immunosequencing, statistical association of individual TCRs with disease status, and machine learning to predict cytomegalovirus infection status. In a later analysis, previously published TCR beta repertoires from 550 to 750 donors were re-analyzed and high-resolution HLA genotyping was added so that TCR occurrence patterns could be studied. The later analysis used no new phenotypic data to find candidate immune exposures, relying instead on TCR beta sequences and their occurrence across donors. An earlier analysis of 587 of the donors applied high-throughput TCR beta sequencing to assess whether each TCR beta V gene segment acted as functional or pseudogenic. Donor age, sex, ethnicity and CMV serostatus were compiled together with the repertoire data. In a later genetic analysis, genome-wide SNP genotypes for about 55% of the roughly 670 donors were used, and that subset was treated as a discovery cohort. Every discovery cohort repertoire had been produced on one sequencing platform. HLA typing included class I and class II loci at four-digit resolution. Typing coverage differed by locus: A, B, C, DRB1 and DQB1 were typed in about 629-640 donors, DQA1 in about 510, DPA1 in 600 to 610, and DPB1 in just under 490. About 5 DR-DQ haplotypes were handled as single units for association and clustering, since linkage in the cohort was strong. On average, roughly 240,000 unique TCR beta nucleotide sequences were sequenced per donor among a few hundred genotyped donors of the cohort, with 15% to 20% of those sequences being non-productive. The study at large found these results: A further reported finding was that TCR beta sequences accurately predicted the HLA-A and HLA-B alleles for most subjects in the first cohort. A later analysis found that most CMV-associated TCR beta chains appeared HLA-restricted, with HLA associations seemingly driven largely by CMV exposure. A later analysis found that TCR association rates varied across HLA loci, with DRB1 alleles showing the most associated TCRs and HLA-C alleles the fewest. In an earlier analysis of about 600 of the donors, most TCR beta V segments appeared in productive rearrangements about 87% or about 30% of the time, broadly matching IMGT annotations. The classifier was reported to diagnose cytomegalovirus status with high specificity and sensitivity in both the original cohort and the validation cohort. Some IMGT-functional V segments, including TRBV6-2 and TRBV6-3, could not be told apart with the 87-base-pair reads, so those segments were excluded. Roughly uniform sequencing depth across donors was assumed in presence/absence analyses, although this assumption may not hold. The authors suggested that the approach could potentially be extended to other disease states and immunological phenotypes. The study gave a list of about 150 TCR beta chains associated with cytomegalovirus. In a later analysis, several top co-occurrence clusters were reported to appear linked to parvovirus B19, influenza, CMV and Epstein-Barr virus. Because HLA typing was missing for some donors at each locus, association tests included only the typed subset. CMV serostatus was the only immune exposure information available for the cohort. Because counts were too low, about 18 rarely observed V segments, including chromosome 9 orphons, were excluded from the earlier analysis of fewer than 650 of the donors. In a later analysis, HLA-associated TCR beta chains showed more clonal expansion and lower generation probabilities than non-associated chains that were equally common. At a false discovery rate of 0.05, a later analysis linked 16,951 TCR beta sequences to specific HLA alleles. Across donors, most TCR sequences were observed very rarely, whereas some public TCRs were present in many individuals. In this cohort, only TCR beta chains were sequenced, and detectable features were limited by the absence of alpha or paired-chain data. Compared with the roughly 710-donor mean, donors in an Asian-associated ancestry cluster had fewer N-insertions in productive TCRs, according to a later genetic analysis. Correlated functional status among segregating V segments might reflect linkage disequilibrium, but an unknown experimental factor could not be ruled out. A later genetic analysis associated a missense DCLRE1C variant with V-gene and J-gene trimming of TCR beta chains, and an independent cohort replicated the association. A few of the identified cytomegalovirus-associated TCR beta chains were confirmed in vitro to be specific for cytomegalovirus antigens. When HLA alleles, especially DR and DQ, strongly co-occurred, TCR associations were difficult to assign to individual alleles. A cluster of highly shared sequence variants was judged likely to be a technical artifact of the sequencing pipeline.

In total, 666 healthy bone marrow donors made up the cohort. At the time of sampling, all cohort members were nominally healthy, though unrecorded immune exposures were likely present. The donor was CMV seronegative and was included in the group of several hundred seronegative cohort members. Every donor gave a peripheral blood sample, and the peripheral blood mononuclear cells from that sample were used for TCR beta sequencing. Genomic DNA extraction from the blood cell samples was performed with the Qiagen DNeasy Blood Extraction Kit. V loses 3 bases at its end and J loses 4 bases; junction bases beyond the gene matches: 17. The germline V gene sets CDR1 to SGHDN and CDR2 to FVKESK. From cysteine to phenylalanine, the CDR3 is 18 amino acids long. Just the 54-base CDR3 DNA is kept, in frame starting at base 1. Libraries came from the immunoSEQ multiplex PCR assay. The multiplex PCR relied on a mix of 60 forward primers for TCR Vbeta segments and 13 reverse primers for TCR Jbeta segments. A multiplex PCR assay on genomic DNA amplified the CDR3 region of rearranged TCR beta genes. Amplified TCR beta libraries were sequenced as 87-base-pair reads on the Illumina HiSeq System. Processing in the source paper ran as follows. In a later analysis, tens of millions of unique TCR beta chains were counted across the roughly 610 repertoires, and approximately 11 million of these chains were shared by at least two donors. Raw reads were error-corrected and collapsed into unique sequences with a nearest-neighbor algorithm that merged closely related sequences to remove PCR and sequencing errors. Alignment of CDR3 sequences to IMGT reference sequences was used to assign V, D and J gene segments. Each retained sequence needed at least a six-nucleotide match to both a V gene segment and a J gene segment. A rearrangement was called productive if the CDR3 had no stop codons and remained in frame with V and J, and every other rearrangement was called non-productive. Following IMGT convention, CDR3 was defined as the stretch from the second conserved V-encoded cysteine up to the conserved J-encoded phenylalanine. Sequences without an unambiguous match to a single V gene segment were excluded from the earlier analysis of about 600 of the donors. In an earlier analysis of approximately 500 of the donors, a V segment was called functional when productive rearrangements were above 56.7%, and segregating when the standard deviation between donors exceeded 5%. A statistical classification framework was developed to diagnose cytomegalovirus status using the catalog of TCR beta chain sequences. A later analysis assigned V and J genes by comparing TCR nucleotide sequences with IMGT/GENE-DB human TR gene sequences. A later analysis assigned CDR3 sequences and most-parsimonious VDJ recombination scenarios with the TCRdist pipeline. In a later analysis, every TCR beta chain was defined by the combination of its CDR3 amino acid sequence and its V-gene family, and reads without a unique V-gene family were dropped. To address suspected cross-contamination and a sequencing artifact, a later analysis removed under 600 highly shared, low-generation-probability nucleotide sequences. In a later analysis, a clonal expansion index for each public chain was calculated from normalized within-repertoire ranks of inferred template counts. In a later analysis, generation probabilities were computed with a VDJ recombination model fitted to out-of-frame rearrangements, and the resulting probabilities were checked against IGoR. In a later analysis, TCR-TCR, TCR-HLA and TCR-CMV co-occurrence was scored with hypergeometric tests, and a repertoire-size bias correction was applied to TCR pairs. To estimate false discovery rates, a later analysis permuted the HLA or CMV assignments 20 times. In a later analysis, co-occurring TCRs were grouped using DBSCAN, with TCRdist sequence similarity added in when clustering inside HLA-allele-positive subsets. For co-occurrence clustering, repertoires with fewer than 30,000 or more than 120,000 public chains were excluded, along with roughly 5 repertoires with anomalous nucleotide sharing. In its TCRdb copy, this immuneACCESS table keeps in-frame sequences only and misses some clones. Where compared with another copy, unresolved V genes explain less than half of these, and the others have no known cause. D and trimming were read from the DNA, whereas the V and J calls and clone size are those reported in that table. The sample yields some 140,000 clones; about four fifths were counted once. The ten largest make up roughly 2.8% of the sample.

A note on this clone: Its antigen is not yet known. Base qualities are missing; no much larger clone stands one base away.

The source of this sequence is a man younger than 35 in good health and CMV-seronegative. Material for sequencing was PBMCs. This chain is built from TRBV14 and TRBJ1-2, with 7 junctional bases fitting TRBD1. The nucleotide sequence is TGTGCCAGCAGCCATCCCGGGACAGCCCCTGGATTGGGCTATGGCTACACCTTC. It translates to CASSHPGTAPGLGYGYTF.